The TCR beta chain described here comes from a study of control samples from healthy donors and cancer patients (TCRdb year 2020). Reading the germline V gene gives CDR1 KGHDR and CDR2 SFDVKD. Reading from cysteine to phenylalanine, the CDR3 counts 16 amino acids. Only the CDR3 DNA is retained, 48 bases long and in frame from the first base. Clipping removes 3 bases from V and 1 base from J, with 2 as the unmatched junction base count. Regarding this clone: Its antigen is unknown. Per-nucleotide qualities are absent, and no much larger clonotype sits a single base away.

Receptor amplification or capture employed the immunoSEQ multiplex PCR assay. TCRdb took over this immuneACCESS table, retaining in-frame rearrangements with V and J assigned. Such tables are incomplete; in checked studies, under half of the missing clones stem from an unresolved V gene, and the remainder is unexplained. The sample profile shows some 140,000 clones; roughly nine tenths of them were found once. Around 9% of the sample is held by the ten biggest clonotypes. The receptor was isolated from a woman in her 30s in good health. The sequence joins TRBV24-1 to TRBJ1-5, with TRBD1 identical over 10 junction bases. The sequencing input was blood. The bases read TGTGCCACCAGTGATGGGACAGGGGCGAGCAATCAGCCCCAGCATTTT. Translation gives CATSDGTGASNQPQHF.